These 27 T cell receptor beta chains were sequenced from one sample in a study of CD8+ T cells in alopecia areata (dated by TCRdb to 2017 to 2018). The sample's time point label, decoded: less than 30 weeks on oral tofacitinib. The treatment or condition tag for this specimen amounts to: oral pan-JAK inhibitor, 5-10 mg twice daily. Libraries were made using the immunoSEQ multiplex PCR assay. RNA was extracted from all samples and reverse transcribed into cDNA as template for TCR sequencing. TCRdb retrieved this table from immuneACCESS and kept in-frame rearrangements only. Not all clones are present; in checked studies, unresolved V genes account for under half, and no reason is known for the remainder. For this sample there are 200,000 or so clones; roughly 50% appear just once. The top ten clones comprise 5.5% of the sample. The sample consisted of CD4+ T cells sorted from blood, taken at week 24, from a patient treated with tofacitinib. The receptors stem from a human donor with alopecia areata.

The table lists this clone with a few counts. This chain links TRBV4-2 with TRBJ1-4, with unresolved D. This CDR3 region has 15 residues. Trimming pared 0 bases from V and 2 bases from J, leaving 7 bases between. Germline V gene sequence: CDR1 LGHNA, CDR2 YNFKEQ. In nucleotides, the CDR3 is TGTGCCAGCAGCCAAGACCTCAGGACTAATGAAAAACTGTTTTTT. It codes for CASSQDLRTNEKLFF.

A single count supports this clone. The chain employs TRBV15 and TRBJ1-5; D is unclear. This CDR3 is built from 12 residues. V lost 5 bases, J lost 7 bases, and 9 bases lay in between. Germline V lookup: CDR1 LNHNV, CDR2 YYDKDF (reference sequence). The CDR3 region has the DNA TGTGCCACCAGCGAGACGCGGCAGCCCCAGCATTTT. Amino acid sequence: CATSETRQPQHF.

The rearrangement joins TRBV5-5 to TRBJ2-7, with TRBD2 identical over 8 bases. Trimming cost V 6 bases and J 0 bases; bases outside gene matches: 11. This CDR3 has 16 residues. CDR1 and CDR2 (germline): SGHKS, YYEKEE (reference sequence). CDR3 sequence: CASTTAGGRSSYEQYF. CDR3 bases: TGTGCCAGCACTACCGCGGGGGGTCGGAGCTCCTACGAGCAGTACTTC.

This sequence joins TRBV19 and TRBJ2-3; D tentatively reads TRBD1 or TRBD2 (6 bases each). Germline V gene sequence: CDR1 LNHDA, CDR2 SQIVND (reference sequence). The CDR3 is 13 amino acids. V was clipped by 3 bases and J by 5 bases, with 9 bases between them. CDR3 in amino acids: CASSIGGQDTQYF. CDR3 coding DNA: TGTGCCAGTAGTATCGGGGGACAAGATACGCAGTATTTT. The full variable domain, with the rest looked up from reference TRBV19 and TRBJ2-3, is DGGITQSPKYLFRKEGQNVTLSCEQNLNHDAMYWYRQDPGQGLRLIYYSQIVNDFQKGDIAEGYSVSREKKESFPLTVTSAQKNPTAFYLCASSIGGQDTQYFGPGTRLTVL.

The CDR3, as DNA: TGCGCCAGCAGCCAAGCGATCGCAGACGGCTACACCTTC. Translation gives CASSQAIADGYTF. This sequence joins TRBV4-1 and TRBJ1-2; unclear D gene. Trimming left V 1 base short and J 8 bases short, with 11 bases between. The CDR3 is made up of 13 amino acids. Germline V gives CDR1 MGHRA, CDR2 YSYEKL.

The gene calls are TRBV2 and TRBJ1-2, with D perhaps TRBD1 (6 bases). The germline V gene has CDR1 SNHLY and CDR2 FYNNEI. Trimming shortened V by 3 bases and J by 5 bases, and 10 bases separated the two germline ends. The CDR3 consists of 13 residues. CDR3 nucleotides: TGTGCCAGCAGTGACAGGGGAGAATATGGCTACACCTTC. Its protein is CASSDRGEYGYTF.

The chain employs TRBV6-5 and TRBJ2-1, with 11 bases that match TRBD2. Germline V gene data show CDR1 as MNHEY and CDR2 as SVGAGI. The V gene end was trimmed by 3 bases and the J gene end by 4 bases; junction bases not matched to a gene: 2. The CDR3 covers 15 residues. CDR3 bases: TGTGCCAGCAGTTATAGCGGGGGGGAGTACAATGAGCAGTTCTTC. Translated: CASSYSGGEYNEQFF.

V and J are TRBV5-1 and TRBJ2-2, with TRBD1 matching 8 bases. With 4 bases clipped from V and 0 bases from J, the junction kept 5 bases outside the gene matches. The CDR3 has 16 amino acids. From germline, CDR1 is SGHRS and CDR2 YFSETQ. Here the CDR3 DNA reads TGCGCCAGCAGCGTCTTACAGGGGGCGAACACCGGGGAGCTGTTTTTT. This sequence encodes CASSVLQGANTGELFF.

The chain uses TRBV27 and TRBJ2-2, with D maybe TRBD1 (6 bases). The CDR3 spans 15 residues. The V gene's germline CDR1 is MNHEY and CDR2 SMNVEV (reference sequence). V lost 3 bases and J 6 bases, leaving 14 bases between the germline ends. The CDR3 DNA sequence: TGTGCCAGCAGTTTGTGGGACAACACGCCCGGGGAGCTGTTTTTT. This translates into CASSLWDNTPGELFF.

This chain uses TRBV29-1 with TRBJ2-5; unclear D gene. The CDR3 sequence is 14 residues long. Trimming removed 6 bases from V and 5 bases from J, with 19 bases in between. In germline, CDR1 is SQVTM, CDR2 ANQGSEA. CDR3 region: CSVRSFASGETQYF. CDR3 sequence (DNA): TGCAGCGTCAGATCATTCGCCTCGGGCGAGACCCAGTACTTC.

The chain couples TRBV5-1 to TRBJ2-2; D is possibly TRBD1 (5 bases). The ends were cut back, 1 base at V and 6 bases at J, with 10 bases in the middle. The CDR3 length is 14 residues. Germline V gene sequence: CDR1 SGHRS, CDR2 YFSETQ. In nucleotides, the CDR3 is TGCGCCAGCAGCTTGAGTTCACAGGCCGGGGAGCTGTTTTTT. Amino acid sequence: CASSLSSQAGELFF. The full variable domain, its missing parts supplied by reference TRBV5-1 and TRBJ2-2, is KAGVTQTPRYLIKTRGQQVTLSCSPISGHRSVSWYQQTPGQGLQFLFEYFSETQRNKGNFPGRFSGRQFSNSRSEMNVSTLELGDSALYLCASSLSSQAGELFFGEGSRLTVL.

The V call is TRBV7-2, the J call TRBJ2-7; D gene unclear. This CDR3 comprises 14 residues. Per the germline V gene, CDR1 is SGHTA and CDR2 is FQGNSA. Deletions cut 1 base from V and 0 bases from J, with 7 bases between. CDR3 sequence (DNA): TGTGCCAGCAGCTTAGTGGCTGACTCCTACGAGCAGTACTTC. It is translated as CASSLVADSYEQYF.

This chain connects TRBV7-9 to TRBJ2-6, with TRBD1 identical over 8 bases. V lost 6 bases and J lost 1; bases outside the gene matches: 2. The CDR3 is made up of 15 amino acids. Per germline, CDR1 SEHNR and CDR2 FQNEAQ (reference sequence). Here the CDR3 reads CASRRQGSGANVLTF. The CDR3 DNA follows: TGTGCCAGCAGAAGACAGGGGTCTGGGGCCAACGTCCTGACTTTC.

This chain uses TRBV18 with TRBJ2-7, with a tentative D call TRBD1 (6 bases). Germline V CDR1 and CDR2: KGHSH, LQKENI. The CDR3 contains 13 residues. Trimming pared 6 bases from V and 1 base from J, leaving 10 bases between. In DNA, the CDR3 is TGTGCCAGCTCCCAAGGACAGTCCTACGAGCAGTACTTC. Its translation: CASSQGQSYEQYF.

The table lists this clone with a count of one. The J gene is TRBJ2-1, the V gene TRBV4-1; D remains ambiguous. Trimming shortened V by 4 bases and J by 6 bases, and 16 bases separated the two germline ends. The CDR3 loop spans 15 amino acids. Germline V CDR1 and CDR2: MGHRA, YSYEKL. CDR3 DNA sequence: TGCGCCAGCAGCCCCTACTGGGCAAAGGGCAATGAGCAGTTCTTC. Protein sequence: CASSPYWAKGNEQFF.

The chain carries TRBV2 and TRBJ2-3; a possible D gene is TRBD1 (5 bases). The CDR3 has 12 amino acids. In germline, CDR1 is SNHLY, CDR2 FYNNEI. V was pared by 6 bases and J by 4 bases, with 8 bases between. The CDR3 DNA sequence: TGTGCCAGCAGGTCGACAGCAGATACGCAGTATTTT. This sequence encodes CASRSTADTQYF.

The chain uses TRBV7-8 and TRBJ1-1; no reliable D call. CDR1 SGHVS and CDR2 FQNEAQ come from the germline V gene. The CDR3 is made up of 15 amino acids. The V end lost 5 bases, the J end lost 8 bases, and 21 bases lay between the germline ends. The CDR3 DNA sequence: TGTGCCAGCAGCCCTATAGCCCCCTCTAATAGAGAAGCTTTCTTT. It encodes CASSPIAPSNREAFF.

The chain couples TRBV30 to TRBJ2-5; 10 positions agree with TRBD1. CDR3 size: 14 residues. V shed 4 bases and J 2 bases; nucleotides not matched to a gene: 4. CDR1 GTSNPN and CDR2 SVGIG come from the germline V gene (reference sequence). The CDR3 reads CAWTRTGGQETQYF. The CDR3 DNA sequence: TGTGCCTGGACCCGGACAGGGGGGCAAGAGACCCAGTACTTC.

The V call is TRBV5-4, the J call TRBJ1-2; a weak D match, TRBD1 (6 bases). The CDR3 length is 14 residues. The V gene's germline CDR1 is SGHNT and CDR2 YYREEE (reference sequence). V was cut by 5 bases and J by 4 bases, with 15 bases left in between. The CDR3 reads CASRMGAEGYGYTF. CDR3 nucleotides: TGTGCCAGCAGGATGGGGGCAGAGGGCTATGGCTACACCTTC.

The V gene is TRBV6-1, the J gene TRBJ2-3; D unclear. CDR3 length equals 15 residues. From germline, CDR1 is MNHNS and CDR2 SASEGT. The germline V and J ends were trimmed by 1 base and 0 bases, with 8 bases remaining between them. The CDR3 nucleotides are TGTGCCAGCAGTGAAGATCCAGCGAGCACAGATACGCAGTATTTT. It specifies CASSEDPASTDTQYF.

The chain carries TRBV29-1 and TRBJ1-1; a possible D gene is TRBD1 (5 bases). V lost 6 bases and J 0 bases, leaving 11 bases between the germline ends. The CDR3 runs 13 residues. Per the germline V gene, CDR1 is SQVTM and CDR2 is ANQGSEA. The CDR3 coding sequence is TGCAGCGTGACGGGACGGATGAACACTGAAGCTTTCTTT. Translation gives CSVTGRMNTEAFF.

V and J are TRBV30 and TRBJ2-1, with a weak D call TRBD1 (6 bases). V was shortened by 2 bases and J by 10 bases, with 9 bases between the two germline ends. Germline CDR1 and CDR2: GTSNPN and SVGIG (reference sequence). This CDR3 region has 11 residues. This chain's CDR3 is CAWSWTAEQFF. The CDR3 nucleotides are TGTGCCTGGAGTTGGACAGCCGAGCAGTTCTTC.

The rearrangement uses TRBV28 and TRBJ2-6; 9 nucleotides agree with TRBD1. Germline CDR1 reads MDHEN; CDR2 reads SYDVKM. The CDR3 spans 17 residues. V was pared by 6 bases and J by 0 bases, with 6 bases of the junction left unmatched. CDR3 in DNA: TGTGCCAGCAGAACCGGGACAGGGATCTCTGGGGCCAACGTCCTGACTTTC. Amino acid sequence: CASRTGTGISGANVLTF.

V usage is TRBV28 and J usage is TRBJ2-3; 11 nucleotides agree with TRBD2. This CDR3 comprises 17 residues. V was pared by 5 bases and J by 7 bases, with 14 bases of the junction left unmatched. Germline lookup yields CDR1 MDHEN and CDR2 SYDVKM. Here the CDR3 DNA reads TGTGCCAGCAGTCCGGTGAAATTAGCGGGAGGGCCGAATACGCAGTATTTT. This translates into CASSPVKLAGGPNTQYF.

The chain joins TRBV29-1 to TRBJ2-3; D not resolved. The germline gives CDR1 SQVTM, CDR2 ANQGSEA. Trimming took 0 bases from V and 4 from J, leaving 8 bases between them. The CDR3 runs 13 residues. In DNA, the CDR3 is TGCAGCGTTGAAGATCCTGTCGCAGATACGCAGTATTTT. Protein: CSVEDPVADTQYF.

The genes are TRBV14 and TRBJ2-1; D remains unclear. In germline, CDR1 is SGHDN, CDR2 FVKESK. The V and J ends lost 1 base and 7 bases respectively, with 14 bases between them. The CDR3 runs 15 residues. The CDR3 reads CASSQVGSYGNEQFF. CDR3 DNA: TGTGCCAGCAGCCAAGTCGGCTCCTATGGGAATGAGCAGTTCTTC.

The CDR3 DNA reads TGTGCCAGCAGTGAGAACAGGGGCTCCTACAATGAGCAGTTCTTC. This gives the protein CASSENRGSYNEQFF. The rearrangement links TRBV6-1 to TRBJ2-1; 7 bases are shared with TRBD1. This CDR3 has 15 residues. The V segment lost 3 bases and the J segment 0 bases; nucleotides outside the gene matches: 2. Germline V gene data show CDR1 as MNHNS and CDR2 as SASEGT.